This T cell receptor (beta chain) originates from a study of response to subunit inactivated influenza vaccine. Via MiXCR, TCRdb re-called the RT-PCR reads, giving one row per CDR3 protein. The sample consists of hundreds of thousands of distinct CDR3 sequences, about 11% of them appearing once. Trimming pared 0 bases from V and 1 base from J, leaving 7 bases between. Germline loops: CDR1 LGHNA, CDR2 YNFKEQ. There are 16 residues in the CDR3. This sample was shared with a second study, whose subject was T cells expressing NK-cell markers. That report notes: UMIs accompanied the 5'RACE template switching by which TCR beta cDNA was made. Restriction of sorting to alpha-beta TCR T cells was accomplished in several experiments using an anti-gamma-delta TCR antibody. A range of 1.0-7.0% of CD8+ T cells consisted of dominant NKG2C+ clonotypes in 5 to 7 donors.

Sequences were derived from PBMCs from blood, sampled on the day of vaccination. The sequence was obtained from a man aged 50-59 years who received an inactivated influenza vaccine. The V and J genes are TRBV4-2 and TRBJ2-6, with unresolved D. The CDR3 DNA is TGTGCCAGCAGCCAAGATCAACAGTCTGGGGCCAACGTCCTGACTTTC. Protein sequence: CASSQDQQSGANVLTF.